The 19 T cell receptor beta chains below all came from one sample that was sequenced in a study of PD-1 blockade in classical Hodgkin lymphoma. Every patient was affected by relapse after autologous stem cell transplantation, while exposure to brentuximab vedotin was not uniform. Using immunoSEQ multiplex PCR, the repertoire was profiled, and TCRdb retains in-frame clones only, with some absent. This sample has 90,000 to 95,000 clones, with roughly nine tenths found just once. The sample here was peripheral blood mononuclear cells (PBMCs), taken before the second cycle of nivolumab. These receptors were obtained from a human donor with classical Hodgkin lymphoma.

The chain links TRBV5-6 to TRBJ2-7; the D is unclear. The germline CDR1 and CDR2 sequences are SGHDT and YYEEEE. The length of the CDR3 is 12 residues. V lost 0 bases and J 3 bases, leaving 4 bases between the germline ends. CDR3 protein: CASSLARYEQYF. The CDR3 DNA is TGTGCCAGCAGCTTGGCCCGCTACGAGCAGTACTTC.

The rearrangement links TRBV11-2 to TRBJ1-2; D is ambiguous. The germline V and J ends were trimmed by 4 bases and 8 bases, with 17 bases remaining between them. Germline CDR1 and CDR2: SGHAT and FQNNGV. CDR3 length: 14 amino acids. The CDR3 coding sequence is TGTGCCAGCAGCTCTCTTTCGGGAGCTCTGGGCTACACCTTC. Translation gives CASSSLSGALGYTF.

The V and J genes are TRBV9 and TRBJ2-1; the D gene is possibly TRBD1 (5 bases). Deletions cut 3 bases from V and 1 base from J, with 11 bases between. This CDR3 has 15 amino acids. Per germline, CDR1 SGDLS and CDR2 YYNGEE. The CDR3 protein is CASSGWGESYNEQFF. Here the CDR3 DNA reads TGTGCCAGCAGCGGATGGGGCGAGTCCTACAATGAGCAGTTCTTC.

V usage is TRBV19 and J usage is TRBJ2-7; 9 bases match TRBD1. J gave up 6 bases and V 5 bases, and 8 bases lay outside the gene matches. The germline gives CDR1 LNHDA, CDR2 SQIVND (reference sequence). The CDR3 contains 14 residues. The CDR3 nucleotides are TGTGCCAGTAGTCCCCCCGGACAGGGGAGCGAGCAGTACTTC. Encoded protein: CASSPPGQGSEQYF.

The V call is TRBV5-4, the J call TRBJ2-5; 7 bases fit TRBD2. Germline V gene data show CDR1 as SGHNT and CDR2 as YYREEE (reference sequence). Trimming at V came to 3 bases and at J to 4 bases, leaving 9 bases not matched to a gene. The CDR3 runs to 15 residues. CDR3 sequence reads: CASSWGGFRLETQYF. The CDR3 DNA is TGTGCCAGCAGCTGGGGGGGTTTCAGGCTAGAGACCCAGTACTTC.

This chain uses TRBV19 with TRBJ2-1, with TRBD1 identical over 10 bases. The germline V gene has CDR1 LNHDA and CDR2 SQIVND (reference sequence). CDR3 length: 18 residues. Trimming removed 3 bases from V and 7 bases from J; junction bases left unmatched: 15. The CDR3 protein is CASSIGISGTGVRNEQFF. The CDR3 DNA sequence: TGTGCCAGTAGTATTGGAATATCCGGGACAGGGGTTAGAAATGAGCAGTTCTTC.

The chain couples TRBV4-1 to TRBJ2-7, with 8 bases lining up with TRBD2. Trimming removed 3 bases from V and 3 bases from J; junction bases left unmatched: 7. The germline V gene has CDR1 MGHRA and CDR2 YSYEKL. This CDR3 spans 15 amino acids. CDR3 sequence: CASSHGRGGFYEQYF. The DNA for the CDR3 is TGCGCCAGCAGCCATGGTCGGGGGGGGTTCTACGAGCAGTACTTC.

The gene calls are TRBV6-6 and TRBJ1-5, with 9 nucleotides matching TRBD1. The CDR3 consists of 16 residues. Germline V gives CDR1 MNHNY, CDR2 SVGAGI (reference sequence). Germline trimming cut 2 bases from V and 5 bases from J; bases unmatched to any gene: 7. The CDR3 is CASSYKQGARDQPQHF. The CDR3, as DNA: TGTGCCAGCAGTTACAAACAGGGGGCTCGGGATCAGCCCCAGCATTTT.

The chain couples TRBV2 to TRBJ2-7; D call uncertain. Germline V gene lookup returns CDR1 SNHLY and CDR2 FYNNEI. The CDR3 covers 13 residues. V lost 2 bases and J lost 7, with 12 bases in between. CDR3 nucleotide sequence: TGTGCCAGCAGTGAAATCTCCAATGGAGAGCAGTACTTC. It is translated as CASSEISNGEQYF.

This CDR3 reads CSVRERQETQYF. The DNA of the CDR3 is TGCAGCGTTCGGGAAAGACAAGAGACCCAGTACTTC. The V and J genes are TRBV29-1 and TRBJ2-5, with TRBD2 as a possible D gene (5 bases). CDR1 is SQVTM and CDR2 is ANQGSEA in the germline V gene. The CDR3 has 12 amino acids. V was clipped by 5 bases and J by 2 bases, with 9 bases between them. The whole variable domain, remainder taken from reference TRBV29-1 and TRBJ2-5, is SAVISQKPSRDICQRGTSLTIQCQVDSQVTMMFWYRQQPGQSLTLIATANQGSEATYESGFVIDKFPISRPNLTFSTLTVSNMSPEDSSIYLCSVRERQETQYFGPGTRLLVL.

The chain links TRBV4-1 to TRBJ2-1, with 7 nucleotides matching TRBD2. This CDR3 has 15 amino acids. The junction had 7 bases not matched to a gene; V was cut back by 0 bases and J by 8 bases. CDR1 is MGHRA, CDR2 YSYEKL, per germline. This chain's CDR3 is CASSQERGGSDEQFF. CDR3 in DNA: TGCGCCAGCAGCCAAGAACGCGGGGGTAGTGATGAGCAGTTCTTC.

J is TRBJ2-1 and V is TRBV9, with D perhaps matching TRBD1 (6 bases). The germline CDR1 and CDR2 sequences are SGDLS and YYNGEE. The CDR3 consists of 16 residues. Trimming removed 0 bases at V and 2 bases at J, with 12 bases between. The CDR3 loop is CASSVAVGGTYNEQFF. The CDR3, as DNA: TGTGCCAGCAGCGTAGCGGTAGGGGGAACCTACAATGAGCAGTTCTTC.

DNA for the CDR3: TGTGCCACCAGCTTAGACCTGTTTCAAGAGACCCAGTACTTC. This sequence encodes CATSLDLFQETQYF. J is TRBJ2-5 and V is TRBV15; D uncertain. V was pared by 5 bases and J by 2 bases, with 12 bases between. CDR1 is LNHNV, CDR2 YYDKDF, per germline (reference sequence). CDR3 length equals 14 residues.

About this clone: The same CDR3 arises from other DNA sequences in this sample as well. The chain recombines TRBV18 with TRBJ2-7; 9 bases line up with TRBD1. CDR1 and CDR2 from the germline V gene are KGHSH and LQKENI. V lost 3 bases to trimming and J lost 2 bases; unmatched junction nucleotides: 2. This CDR3 region has 14 residues. The CDR3 protein is CASSPDRGTYEQYF. The CDR3 coding sequence is TGTGCCAGCTCACCGGACAGGGGAACCTACGAGCAGTACTTC.

This clone appeared once. The J gene is TRBJ1-5, the V gene TRBV7-9; 8 bases are a match to TRBD1. The CDR3 is 14 amino acids. In germline, CDR1 is SEHNR, CDR2 FQNEAQ (reference sequence). Trimming took 4 bases from V and 7 from J; bases not matched to a gene: 6. The CDR3 loop reads CASSSQGARQPQHF. The CDR3 region has the DNA TGTGCCAGCAGCTCCCAGGGGGCTCGGCAGCCCCAGCATTTT.

The chain combines TRBV28 with TRBJ2-6, with unresolved D. Germline CDR1 MDHEN, CDR2 SYDVKM. V was cut by 6 bases and J by 0 bases, with 15 bases left in between. The CDR3 extends over 17 amino acids. CDR3 residues: CASRSPTPDSGANVLTF. In DNA, the CDR3 is TGTGCCAGCAGATCCCCCACCCCAGACTCTGGGGCCAACGTCCTGACTTTC.

CDR3 in DNA: TGTGCCAGCAGTGAGAGAGGGCAGGGCTACTACGAGCAGTACTTC. Translating gives CASSERGQGYYEQYF. The chain uses TRBV2 and TRBJ2-7; D assignment may be TRBD1 or TRBD2 (5 bases each). Trimming stripped 3 bases from V and 3 bases from J, with 15 bases between. The CDR3 is 15 amino acids. Germline V gene lookup returns CDR1 SNHLY and CDR2 FYNNEI.

The chain is built from TRBV7-8 and TRBJ2-1; TRBD2 aligns across 8 bases. Germline V lookup: CDR1 SGHVS, CDR2 FQNEAQ. This CDR3 is built from 15 residues. J gave up 5 bases and V 3 bases, and 6 bases lay outside the gene matches. The CDR3 protein is CASSLHGGAHNEQFF. CDR3 DNA: TGTGCCAGCAGCTTGCACGGGGGGGCCCACAATGAGCAGTTCTTC.

This chain links TRBV2 with TRBJ1-1; TRBD1 might be the D (5 bases). This CDR3 spans 15 amino acids. Germline CDR1 and CDR2: SNHLY and FYNNEI. V was clipped by 4 bases and J by 6 bases, with 18 bases between them. This CDR3 is CASSVWQGISAEAFF. The CDR3 DNA follows: TGTGCCAGCAGTGTATGGCAGGGAATATCAGCTGAAGCTTTCTTT.